The entry below gives a single TCR beta chain sequence along with its context. The sample comes from a study of blood T cells in healthy people across ages. Every sample yielded at least 6.5 million isolated PBMCs. PCR was performed a second time for about 7 to 11 cycles using a sample-barcoded 5' primer and a J-beta primer mix. Every sample gave at least 2.5 million paired-end reads containing CDR3. TCRdb recomputed calls from the 5' RACE reads with MiXCR, one row per CDR3 protein. This sample has about 290,000 distinct CDR3 sequences, with around 27% found just once. There are 12 residues in the CDR3.

This TCR was recovered from a woman in her sixties or seventies in good health. The source material was blood. The chain is built from TRBV12-3 or TRBV12-4 and TRBJ2-7, with D unclear. The J call may be in error: the DNA end matches TRBJ2-1 better. The CDR3 here is CASSLVFRLQFF. CDR3 DNA: TGTGCCAGCAGCTTGGTGTTTAGGTTACAGTTCTTC.